This T cell receptor beta chain originates from a study of blood T cell repertoires in COVID-19. Study context: Researchers got acute and convalescent COVID-19 samples from the United States, Italy and Spain. The cDNA or gDNA used as material had been derived from T cells, B-cell-depleted T cells, or PBMCs.

Study processing details: Amplification of reference gene primers was used by the study to estimate nucleated cell counts. The method was immunoSEQ multiplex PCR; TCRdb's version includes in-frame clones alone and lacks a portion of them. The V and J calls and the clone size are those of that table, but D and trimming were determined from the DNA. Of approximately 200,000 clones listed, roughly 87% are singletons. Sequenced material: peripheral blood. The sequence was obtained from a man aged 40-55 years with active or convalescent COVID-19.

CDR3 sequence reads: CASSSDRGPANEKLFF. As DNA, the CDR3 is TGTGCCAGCAGCTCTGACAGGGGGCCGGCTAATGAAAAACTGTTTTTT. This chain uses TRBV7-9 with TRBJ1-4; 10 nucleotides align to TRBD1. V gave up 4 bases and J gave up 3 bases; unmatched junction bases: 5. The CDR3 sequence is 16 residues long. Germline lookup yields CDR1 SEHNR and CDR2 FQNEAQ (reference sequence). Full variable domain (rest looked up from reference TRBV7-9 and TRBJ1-4): DTGVSQNPRHKITKRGQNVTFRCDPISEHNRLYWYRQTLGQGPEFLTYFQNEAQLEKSRLLSDRFSAERPKGSFSTLEIQRTEQGDSAMYLCASSSDRGPANEKLFFGSGTQLSVL.